These 30 T cell receptor beta chains were all obtained from the same sample, sequenced in a study of cytomegalovirus exposure and HLA in healthy donors. The PCR used 60 Vbeta and 13 Jbeta primers. The repertoire was sequenced with immunoSEQ multiplex PCR; TCRdb's copy has only in-frame clones and lacks some. Counted here are 58,000 or so clones, roughly 74% occurring once; the ten biggest clones make up roughly 25%. What was sequenced was PBMCs. These receptors all stem from a woman in her thirties or forties in good health and CMV-seropositive.

This chain links TRBV5-1 with TRBJ1-1; D is perhaps TRBD1 (5 bases). CDR3 length equals 14 residues. CDR1 is SGHRS and CDR2 is YFSETQ in the germline V gene. Trimming removed 4 bases from V and 6 bases from J, with 16 bases in between. For the CDR3, the DNA is TGCGCCAGCAGCCGCGGGACGGATCGGGCTGAAGCTTTCTTT. This translates into CASSRGTDRAEAFF. The full variable domain, rest sourced from reference TRBV5-1 and TRBJ1-1, is KAGVTQTPRYLIKTRGQQVTLSCSPISGHRSVSWYQQTPGQGLQFLFEYFSETQRNKGNFPGRFSGRQFSNSRSEMNVSTLELGDSALYLCASSRGTDRAEAFFGQGTRLTVV.

The chain uses TRBV4-3 and TRBJ1-2; TRBD1 matches 11 bases. Germline-derived CDR1 and CDR2 are LGHNA and YSLEER. The CDR3 covers 17 residues. After removal of 1 base from V and 8 bases from J, the junction contained 12 bases not matched to a gene. The CDR3 reads CASSQVARDRGVEGYTF. CDR3 nucleotides: TGCGCCAGCAGCCAAGTGGCTCGGGACAGGGGGGTTGAAGGCTACACCTTC.

The chain has TRBV6-1 and TRBJ2-1; D perhaps matches TRBD1 (6 bases). This CDR3 is built from 15 residues. The germline gives CDR1 MNHNS, CDR2 SASEGT. Trimming pared 0 bases from V and 7 bases from J, leaving 13 bases between. The CDR3 sequence: CASSEAGAVVNEQFF. DNA of the CDR3: TGTGCCAGCAGTGAAGCGGGGGCTGTGGTGAATGAGCAGTTCTTC.

The chain links TRBV6-4 to TRBJ2-2; 7 bases are shared with TRBD2. The trim removed 3 bases at V and 4 bases at J, leaving 5 bases unmatched. Germline CDR1 and CDR2: MRHNA and SNTAGT. The length of the CDR3 is 15 residues. The DNA of the CDR3 is TGTGCCAGCAGTGAAGTGGGGGAGGGCACCGGGGAGCTGTTTTTT. It is translated as CASSEVGEGTGELFF.

V and J are TRBV19 and TRBJ1-1, with a possible D match to TRBD1 (5 bases). The V gene's germline CDR1 is LNHDA and CDR2 SQIVND (reference sequence). The V and J ends lost 4 bases and 0 bases respectively, with 6 bases between them. The CDR3 runs to 13 residues. Here the CDR3 reads CASSKQVNTEAFF. DNA for the CDR3: TGTGCCAGTAGTAAACAGGTGAACACTGAAGCTTTCTTT.

V gene TRBV18 combines with J gene TRBJ1-5, with D possibly matching TRBD1 (6 bases). Germline values: CDR1 KGHSH, CDR2 LQKENI. V was pared by 5 bases and J by 4 bases, with 12 bases between. This CDR3 spans 14 amino acids. The CDR3, as DNA: TGTGCCAGCTCATCATCCGACAGGAATCAGCCCCAGCATTTT. Protein: CASSSSDRNQPQHF.

The CDR3 sequence: CASSLYAKVGVSQPQHF. CDR3 in DNA: TGTGCCAGCAGCCTCTACGCAAAAGTCGGGGTCAGTCAGCCCCAGCATTTT. V and J are TRBV7-8 and TRBJ1-5, with D unclear. The CDR3 is 17 residues long. Trimming removed 5 bases from V and 6 bases from J, with 23 bases in between. CDR1 SGHVS and CDR2 FQNEAQ come from the germline V gene.

The CDR3 sequence: CASSKGRCFRGSSYNSPLHF. CDR3 in DNA: TGTGCCAGCAGCAAAGGAAGGTGTTTCAGGGGAAGCTCCTATAATTCACCCCTCCACTTT. The rearrangement joins TRBV21-1 to TRBJ1-6; TRBD1, as called in the table, went unchecked against the DNA. TRBV21-1 is a pseudogene locus. This CDR3 has 20 residues.

This clone turned up a few times. CDR3 sequence reads: CASSDLTGTAYNEQFF. Written as DNA, the CDR3 is TGCGCCAGCAGCGATCTAACTGGGACAGCCTACAATGAGCAGTTCTTC. The gene calls are TRBV5-1 and TRBJ2-1; TRBD1 aligns across 7 bases. V shed 4 bases, J shed 2 bases, and the junction held 9 bases outside the gene matches. The CDR3 runs 16 residues. Germline V gene lookup returns CDR1 SGHRS and CDR2 YFSETQ.

The genes are TRBV7-3 and TRBJ2-1, with 15 bases that match TRBD2. CDR1 and CDR2 (germline): SGHTA, FQGTGA. There are 19 residues in the CDR3. V trimming: 0 bases; J trimming: 4 bases; junction bases outside the gene matches: 7. The CDR3 DNA reads as TGTGCCAGCAGCTTAACTGCAGGGGGACTAGCGGGGGGATACAATGAGCAGTTCTTC. Amino acids: CASSLTAGGLAGGYNEQFF.

There are a few counts of this clone. This chain uses TRBV6-5 with TRBJ1-2, with TRBD1 matching over 8 bases. Trimming cost V 6 bases and J 4 bases; bases outside gene matches: 10. CDR3 length: 15 residues. Germline V gene lookup returns CDR1 MNHEY and CDR2 SVGAGI. The CDR3 sequence is CASRPQGAIVYGYTF. DNA for the CDR3: TGTGCCAGCAGACCTCAGGGGGCGATTGTCTATGGCTACACCTTC.

This chain joins TRBV27 and TRBJ2-1, with 14 bases fitting TRBD2. This CDR3 is 16 amino acids long. V trimming: 3 bases; J trimming: 8 bases; junction bases outside the gene matches: 6. The germline CDR1 and CDR2 sequences are MNHEY and SMNVEV (reference sequence). The CDR3 DNA follows: TGTGCCAGCAGTTTCCTGACTAGCGGGGGGGCCTATGAGCAGTTCTTC. Translated: CASSFLTSGGAYEQFF.

The chain has TRBV9 and TRBJ2-5, with D possibly matching TRBD2 (6 bases). The germline V gene has CDR1 SGDLS and CDR2 YYNGEE. This CDR3 comprises 15 residues. The V end lost 0 bases, the J end lost 3 bases, and 12 bases lay between the germline ends. CDR3 in amino acids: CASSVGGTSKETQYF. CDR3 nucleotide sequence: TGTGCCAGCAGCGTAGGTGGGACTTCTAAAGAGACCCAGTACTTC.

The gene calls are TRBV4-1 and TRBJ1-2, with 8 positions matching TRBD1. Germline loops: CDR1 MGHRA, CDR2 YSYEKL. The CDR3 is 15 residues long. Trimming removed 4 bases from V and 7 bases from J; junction bases left unmatched: 11. In DNA, the CDR3 is TGCGCCAGCAGCCCTGCTCCGGACAGGGCTTGTGGCTACACCTTC. Its translation is CASSPAPDRACGYTF.

The chain couples TRBV29-1 to TRBJ1-2; D gene ambiguous. CDR1 is SQVTM, CDR2 ANQGSEA, per germline. The CDR3 sequence is 13 residues long. With 0 bases removed from V and 4 bases from J, the gap between germline ends came to 9 bases. The CDR3 here is CSVEEGASYGYTF. CDR3 coding DNA: TGCAGCGTTGAAGAGGGAGCCAGCTATGGCTACACCTTC.

The chain recombines TRBV21-1 with TRBJ1-2; the D segment call TRBD1 is taken from the table without a DNA check. TRBV21-1 is a pseudogene segment. CDR3 size: 15 residues. CDR3 sequence: CASSTRTGAETGYTF. The DNA of the CDR3 is TGTGCCAGCAGCACTAGAACAGGGGCCGAGACTGGCTACACCTTC.

The chain couples TRBV11-2 to TRBJ1-3; a weak D match, TRBD1 (5 bases). The CDR3 spans 15 residues. The germline V gene has CDR1 SGHAT and CDR2 FQNNGV. With 5 bases removed from V and 3 bases from J, the gap between germline ends came to 14 bases. CDR3 protein: CASSLQVTRGNTIYF. The CDR3 DNA reads TGTGCCAGCAGCCTACAGGTGACCCGTGGAAACACCATATATTTT.

In its sample, this clone was seen a few times. The chain joins TRBV11-2 to TRBJ2-7; the D gene is possibly TRBD1 (5 bases). Germline V lookup: CDR1 SGHAT, CDR2 FQNNGV. V lost 5 bases and J 7 bases, leaving 21 bases between the germline ends. CDR3 length: 15 amino acids. CDR3 sequence (DNA): TGTGCCAGCAGCGGGATCGGGCCAAACCCAGGGGAGCAGTACTTC. Encoded protein: CASSGIGPNPGEQYF. The full variable domain, completed using reference TRBV11-2 and TRBJ2-7, is EAGVAQSPRYKIIEKRQSVAFWCNPISGHATLYWYQQILGQGPKLLIQFQNNGVVDDSQLPKDRFSAERLKGVDSTLKIQPAKLEDSAVYLCASSGIGPNPGEQYFGPGTRLTVT.

This chain connects TRBV11-2 to TRBJ2-3; 8 nucleotides match TRBD2. Looked up from germline, CDR1 is SGHAT and CDR2 is FQNNGV. CDR3 size: 16 residues. The junction had 11 bases not matched to a gene; V was cut back by 5 bases and J by 4 bases. CDR3 amino acids: CASSPRGSGDPDTQYF. The CDR3, as DNA: TGTGCCAGCAGCCCTCGTGGTAGCGGGGATCCAGATACGCAGTATTTT.

This clone was seen a handful of times. This rearrangement joins TRBV30 to TRBJ1-5, with 7 nucleotides matching TRBD1. The CDR3 has 14 residues. Germline V gene sequence: CDR1 GTSNPN, CDR2 SVGIG (reference sequence). The V segment lost 0 bases and the J segment 13 bases; nucleotides outside the gene matches: 12. The CDR3 DNA sequence: TGTGCCTGGAGTGTAAGGGGGCCCACGAGCGTACAGCATTTT. As protein: CAWSVRGPTSVQHF.

The chain recombines TRBV27 with TRBJ2-7, with D possibly being TRBD1 (5 bases). The germline V and J ends were trimmed by 7 bases and 3 bases, with 16 bases remaining between them. Germline V CDR1 and CDR2: MNHEY, SMNVEV (reference sequence). The CDR3 loop spans 14 amino acids. Written as DNA, the CDR3 is TGTGCCAGCACCCCCCAGGGAAATTACTACGAGCAGTACTTC. It codes for CASTPQGNYYEQYF.

The CDR3 nucleotides are TGCAGCGTTGGGACTCCTGGCTACACCTTC. It translates to CSVGTPGYTF. This chain joins TRBV29-1 and TRBJ1-2; unclear D gene. The V gene lost 4 bases and the J gene lost 7 bases, with 7 bases spanning the gap. CDR1 and CDR2 (germline): SQVTM, ANQGSEA. The CDR3 spans 10 residues.

The chain recombines TRBV7-9 with TRBJ2-7, with D maybe TRBD1 (6 bases). Germline V gene lookup returns CDR1 SEHNR and CDR2 FQNEAQ (reference sequence). V was shortened by 5 bases and J by 0 bases, with 11 bases between the two germline ends. There are 14 residues in the CDR3. As DNA, the CDR3 is TGTGCCAGCAGCCCAAGGGGGAGCTCCTACGAGCAGTACTTC. Amino acid sequence: CASSPRGSSYEQYF.

The CDR3 DNA reads TGTGCCAGTACCCGGGCGCGGGCAGGCTACGAGCAGTACTTC. It encodes CASTRARAGYEQYF. The chain combines TRBV5-6 with TRBJ2-7; D possibly corresponds to TRBD2 (5 bases). Germline V gives CDR1 SGHDT, CDR2 YYEEEE. V gave up 8 bases and J gave up 3 bases, with 18 bases separating them. This CDR3 has 14 residues.

Concerning this clone: The junction does not match germline at one end; this may be a read error. V and J are TRBV7-9 and TRBJ2-3; no clear D gene. Germline lookup yields CDR1 SEHNR and CDR2 FQNEAQ (reference sequence). The CDR3 runs to 14 residues. The CDR3 spells CSSSPPQYTDTQYF. The CDR3 nucleotides read TGTTCCAGCAGCCCACCACAGTACACAGATACGCAGTATTTT.

This chain joins TRBV25-1 and TRBJ1-6; no definite D call. The V gene's germline CDR1 is MGHDK and CDR2 SYGVNS. With 2 bases removed from V and 4 bases from J, the gap between germline ends came to 6 bases. CDR3 length equals 14 residues. This CDR3 is CASSEGAYNSPLHF. CDR3 coding DNA: TGTGCCAGCAGTGAAGGAGCTTATAATTCACCCCTCCACTTT.

The chain uses TRBV14 and TRBJ2-1; 9 bases are a match to TRBD2. Trimming cost V 0 bases and J 6 bases; bases outside gene matches: 6. The CDR3 has 16 amino acids. Germline loops: CDR1 SGHDN, CDR2 FVKESK. The CDR3 sequence is CASSQEGTSRGNEQFF. The CDR3 coding sequence is TGTGCCAGCAGCCAAGAAGGGACTAGCCGGGGCAATGAGCAGTTCTTC.

The rearrangement uses TRBV4-1 and TRBJ1-2; TRBD1 matches 7 bases. Germline values: CDR1 MGHRA, CDR2 YSYEKL. V was clipped by 4 bases and J by 13 bases; unmatched bases: 15. The CDR3 has 14 amino acids. In DNA form, the CDR3 reads TGCGCCAGCAGCCCCGACAGGACGGCGAACAGGGGCACCTTC. Translation: CASSPDRTANRGTF.

J is TRBJ2-5 and V is TRBV25-1, with D perhaps TRBD1 (5 bases). V gave up 6 bases and J gave up 2 bases, with 10 bases separating them. The length of the CDR3 is 13 residues. Germline V lookup: CDR1 MGHDK, CDR2 SYGVNS. The CDR3 sequence: CASRPGLQETQYF. CDR3 nucleotides: TGTGCCAGCAGACCAGGGCTGCAAGAGACCCAGTACTTC.

The CDR3 loop is CASSGHRGGDYGYTF. As DNA, the CDR3 is TGTGCCAGCAGCGGACACAGGGGAGGTGACTATGGCTACACCTTC. The V call is TRBV7-9, the J call TRBJ1-2, with TRBD1 identical over 7 bases. V gave up 5 bases and J gave up 3 bases; unmatched junction bases: 9. The CDR3 has 15 amino acids. Per germline, CDR1 SEHNR and CDR2 FQNEAQ (reference sequence).